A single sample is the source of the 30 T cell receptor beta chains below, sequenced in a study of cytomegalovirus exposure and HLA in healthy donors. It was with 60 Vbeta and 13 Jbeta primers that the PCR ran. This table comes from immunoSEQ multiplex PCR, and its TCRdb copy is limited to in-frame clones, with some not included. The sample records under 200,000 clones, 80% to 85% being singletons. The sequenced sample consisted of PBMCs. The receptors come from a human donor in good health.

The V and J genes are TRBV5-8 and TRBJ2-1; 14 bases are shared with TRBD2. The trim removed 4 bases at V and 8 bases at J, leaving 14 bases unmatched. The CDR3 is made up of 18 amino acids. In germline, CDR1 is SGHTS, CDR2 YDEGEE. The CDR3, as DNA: TGTGCCAGCAGCCACCAGGGGACTAGCGGGGGACCTCAGGATGAGCAGTTCTTC. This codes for CASSHQGTSGGPQDEQFF.

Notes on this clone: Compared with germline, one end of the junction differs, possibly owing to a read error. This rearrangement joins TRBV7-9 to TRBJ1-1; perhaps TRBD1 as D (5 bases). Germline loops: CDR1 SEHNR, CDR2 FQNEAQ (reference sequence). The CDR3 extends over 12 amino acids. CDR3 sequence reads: CSSSLEGTEAFF. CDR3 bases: TGTTCCAGCAGCTTAGAGGGGACTGAAGCTTTCTTT.

CDR3 bases: TGTGCCAGCAGCCGGAGCGCAGGGCACACAGATACGCAGTATTTT. Amino acids: CASSRSAGHTDTQYF. The chain couples TRBV7-2 to TRBJ2-3; D is possibly TRBD1 (5 bases). The germline CDR1 and CDR2 sequences are SGHTA and FQGNSA. The CDR3 length is 15 residues. Trimming left V 5 bases short and J 2 bases short, with 14 bases between. The full variable domain, rest sourced from reference TRBV7-2 and TRBJ2-3, is GAGVSQSPSNKVTEKGKDVELRCDPISGHTALYWYRQSLGQGLEFLIYFQGNSAPDKSGLPSDRFSAERTGGSVSTLTIQRTQQEDSAVYLCASSRSAGHTDTQYFGPGTRLTVL.

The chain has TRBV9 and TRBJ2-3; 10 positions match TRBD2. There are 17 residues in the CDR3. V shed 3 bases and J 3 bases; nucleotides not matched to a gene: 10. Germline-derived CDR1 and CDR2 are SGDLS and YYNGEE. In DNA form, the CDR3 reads TGTGCCAGCAGCGCCTCGGGCGGGACTAGCGTAACAGATACGCAGTATTTT. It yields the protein CASSASGGTSVTDTQYF.

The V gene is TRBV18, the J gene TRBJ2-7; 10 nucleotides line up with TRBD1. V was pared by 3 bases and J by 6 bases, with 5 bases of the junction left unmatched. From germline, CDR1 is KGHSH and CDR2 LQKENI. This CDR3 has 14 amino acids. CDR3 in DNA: TGTGCCAGCTCACCTTCCGGGACAGGGGCCGAGCAGTACTTC. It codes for CASSPSGTGAEQYF.

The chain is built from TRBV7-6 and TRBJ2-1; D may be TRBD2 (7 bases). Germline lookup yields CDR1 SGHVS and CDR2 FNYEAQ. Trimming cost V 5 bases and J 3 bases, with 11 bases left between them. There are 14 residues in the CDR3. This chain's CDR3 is CASSPGGLYNEQFF. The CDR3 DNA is TGTGCCAGCAGCCCGGGGGGCCTCTACAATGAGCAGTTCTTC.

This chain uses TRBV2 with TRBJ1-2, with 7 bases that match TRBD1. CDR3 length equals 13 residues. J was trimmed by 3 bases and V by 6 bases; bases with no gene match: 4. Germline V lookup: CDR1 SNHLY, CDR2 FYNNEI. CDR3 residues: CASSPGTDYGYTF. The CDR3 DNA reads TGTGCCAGCAGCCCCGGGACAGACTATGGCTACACCTTC.

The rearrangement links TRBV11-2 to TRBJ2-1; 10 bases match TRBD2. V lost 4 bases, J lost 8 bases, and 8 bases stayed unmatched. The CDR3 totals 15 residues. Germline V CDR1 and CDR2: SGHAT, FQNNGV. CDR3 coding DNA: TGTGCCAGCAGCTCGGGACTAGCGAAAGTAGATGAGCAGTTCTTC. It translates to CASSSGLAKVDEQFF.

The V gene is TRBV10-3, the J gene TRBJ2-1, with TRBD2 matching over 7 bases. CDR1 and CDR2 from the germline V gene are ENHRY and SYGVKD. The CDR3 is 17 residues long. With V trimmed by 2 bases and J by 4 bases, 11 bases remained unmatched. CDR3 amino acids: CAISEPTRGLQYNEQFF. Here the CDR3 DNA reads TGTGCCATCAGTGAGCCTACACGGGGACTACAGTACAATGAGCAGTTCTTC.

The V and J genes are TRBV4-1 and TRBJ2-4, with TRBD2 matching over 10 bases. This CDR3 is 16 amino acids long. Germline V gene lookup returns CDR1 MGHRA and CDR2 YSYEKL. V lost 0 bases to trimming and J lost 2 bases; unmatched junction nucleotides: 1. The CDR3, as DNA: TGCGCCAGCAGCCAAGAACTAGCGGGGACCAAAAACATTCAGTACTTC. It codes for CASSQELAGTKNIQYF.

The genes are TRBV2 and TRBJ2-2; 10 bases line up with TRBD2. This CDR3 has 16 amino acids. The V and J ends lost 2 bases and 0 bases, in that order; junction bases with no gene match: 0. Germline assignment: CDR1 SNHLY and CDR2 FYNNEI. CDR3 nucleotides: TGTGCCAGCAGTGAACTAGCGGGGGCGAACACCGGGGAGCTGTTTTTT. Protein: CASSELAGANTGELFF.

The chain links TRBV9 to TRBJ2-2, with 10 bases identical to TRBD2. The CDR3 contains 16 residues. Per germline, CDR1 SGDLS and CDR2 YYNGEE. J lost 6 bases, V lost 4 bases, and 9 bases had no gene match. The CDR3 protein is CASSPRWSGGAGELFF. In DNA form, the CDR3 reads TGTGCCAGCAGCCCCCGATGGAGCGGGGGGGCCGGGGAGCTGTTTTTT. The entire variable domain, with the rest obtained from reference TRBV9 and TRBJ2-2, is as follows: DSGVTQTPKHLITATGQRVTLRCSPRSGDLSVYWYQQSLDQGLQFLIQYYNGEERAKGNILERFSAQQFPDLHSELNLSSLELGDSALYFCASSPRWSGGAGELFFGEGSRLTVL.

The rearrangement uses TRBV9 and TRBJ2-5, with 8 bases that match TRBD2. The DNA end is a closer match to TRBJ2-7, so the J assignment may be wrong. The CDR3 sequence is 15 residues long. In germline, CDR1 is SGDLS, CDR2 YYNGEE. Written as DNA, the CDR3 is TGTGCCAGCAGCGAGAGCGGGGGACACTCCTACGAGCAGTACTTC. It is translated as CASSESGGHSYEQYF.

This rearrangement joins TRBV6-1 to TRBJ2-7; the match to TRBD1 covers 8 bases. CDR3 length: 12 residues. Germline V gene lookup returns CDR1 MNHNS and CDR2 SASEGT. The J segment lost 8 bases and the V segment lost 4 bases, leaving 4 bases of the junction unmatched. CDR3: CASSAQGEQQYF. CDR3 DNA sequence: TGTGCCAGCAGTGCACAGGGGGAACAGCAGTACTTC.

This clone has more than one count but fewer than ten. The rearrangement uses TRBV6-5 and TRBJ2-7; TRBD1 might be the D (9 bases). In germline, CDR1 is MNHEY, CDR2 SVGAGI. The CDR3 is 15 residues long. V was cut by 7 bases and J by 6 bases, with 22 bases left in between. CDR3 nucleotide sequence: TGTGCCAGCACCCGGGGGGGACAGGGAGGGGGCGAGCAGTACTTC. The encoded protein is CASTRGGQGGGEQYF.

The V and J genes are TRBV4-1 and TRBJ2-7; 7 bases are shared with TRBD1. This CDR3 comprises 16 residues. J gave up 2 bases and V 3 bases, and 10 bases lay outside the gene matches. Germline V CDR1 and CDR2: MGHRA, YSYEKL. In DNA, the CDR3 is TGCGCCAGCAGCCAGGCCAGACCGACAGGGACCTACGAGCAGTACTTC. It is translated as CASSQARPTGTYEQYF.

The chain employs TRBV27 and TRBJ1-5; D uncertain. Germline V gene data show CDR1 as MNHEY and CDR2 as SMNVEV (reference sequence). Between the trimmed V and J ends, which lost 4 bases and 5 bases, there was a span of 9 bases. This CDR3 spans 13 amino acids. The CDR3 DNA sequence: TGTGCCAGCAGTTCTTCCGGTTATCAGCCCCAGCATTTT. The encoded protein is CASSSSGYQPQHF.

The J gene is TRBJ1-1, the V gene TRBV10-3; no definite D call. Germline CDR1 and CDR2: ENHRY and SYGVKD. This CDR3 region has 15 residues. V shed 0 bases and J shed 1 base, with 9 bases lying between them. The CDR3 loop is CAISESLYTNTEAFF. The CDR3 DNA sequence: TGTGCCATCAGTGAGTCATTATACACGAACACTGAAGCTTTCTTT.

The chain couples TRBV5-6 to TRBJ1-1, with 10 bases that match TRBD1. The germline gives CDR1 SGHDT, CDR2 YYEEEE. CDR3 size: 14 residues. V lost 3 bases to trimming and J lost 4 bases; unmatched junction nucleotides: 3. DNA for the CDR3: TGTGCCAGCAGCTGGGACAGGGGAGCCACTGAAGCTTTCTTT. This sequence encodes CASSWDRGATEAFF.

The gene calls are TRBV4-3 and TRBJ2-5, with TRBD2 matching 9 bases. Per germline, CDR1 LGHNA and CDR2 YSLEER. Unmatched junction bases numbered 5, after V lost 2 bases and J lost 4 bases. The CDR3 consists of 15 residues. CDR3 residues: CASSQSSGVTETQYF. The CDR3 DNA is TGCGCCAGCAGCCAATCTAGCGGGGTCACAGAGACCCAGTACTTC.

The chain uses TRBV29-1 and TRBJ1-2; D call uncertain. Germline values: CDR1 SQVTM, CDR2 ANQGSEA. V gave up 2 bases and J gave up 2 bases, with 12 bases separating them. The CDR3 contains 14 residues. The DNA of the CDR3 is TGCAGCGTTGAAAAAGAGTCTCCCAACTATGGCTACACCTTC. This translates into CSVEKESPNYGYTF. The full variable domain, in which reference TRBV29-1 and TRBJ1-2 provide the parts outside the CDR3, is SAVISQKPSRDICQRGTSLTIQCQVDSQVTMMFWYRQQPGQSLTLIATANQGSEATYESGFVIDKFPISRPNLTFSTLTVSNMSPEDSSIYLCSVEKESPNYGYTFGSGTRLTVV.

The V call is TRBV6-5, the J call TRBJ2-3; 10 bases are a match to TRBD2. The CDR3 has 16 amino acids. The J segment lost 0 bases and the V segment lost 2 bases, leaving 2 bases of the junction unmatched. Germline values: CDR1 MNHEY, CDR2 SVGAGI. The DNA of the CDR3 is TGTGCCAGCAGTTACCAGGGACTAGCGAGCACAGATACGCAGTATTTT. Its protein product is CASSYQGLASTDTQYF.

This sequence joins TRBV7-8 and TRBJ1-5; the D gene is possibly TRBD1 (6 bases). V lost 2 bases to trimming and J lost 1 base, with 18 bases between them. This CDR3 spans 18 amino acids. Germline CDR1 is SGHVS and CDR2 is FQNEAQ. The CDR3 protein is CASSLISAGATSNQPQHF. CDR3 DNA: TGTGCCAGCAGCTTAATATCGGCAGGGGCTACCAGCAATCAGCCCCAGCATTTT.

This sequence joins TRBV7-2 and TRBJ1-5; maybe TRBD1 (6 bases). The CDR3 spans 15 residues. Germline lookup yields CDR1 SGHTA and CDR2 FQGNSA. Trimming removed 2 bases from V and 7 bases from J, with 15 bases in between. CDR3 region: CASSLRAGEGQPQHF. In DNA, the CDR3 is TGTGCCAGCAGCTTAAGGGCAGGGGAAGGACAGCCCCAGCATTTT.

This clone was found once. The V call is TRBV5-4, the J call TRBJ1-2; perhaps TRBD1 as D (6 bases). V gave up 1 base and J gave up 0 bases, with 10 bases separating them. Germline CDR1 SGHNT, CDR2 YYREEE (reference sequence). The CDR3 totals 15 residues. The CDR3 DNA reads TGTGCCAGCAGCTTGAAACAGGGATCTAACTATGGCTACACCTTC. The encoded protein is CASSLKQGSNYGYTF. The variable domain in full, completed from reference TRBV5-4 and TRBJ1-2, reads ETGVTQSPTHLIKTRGQQVTLRCSSQSGHNTVSWYQQALGQGPQFIFQYYREEENGRGNFPPRFSGLQFPNYSSELNVNALELDDSALYLCASSLKQGSNYGYTFGSGTRLTVV.

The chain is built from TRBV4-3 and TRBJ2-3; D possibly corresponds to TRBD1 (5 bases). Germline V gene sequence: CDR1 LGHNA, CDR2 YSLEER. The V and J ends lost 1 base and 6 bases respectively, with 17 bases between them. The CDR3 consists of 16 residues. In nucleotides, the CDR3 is TGCGCCAGCAGCCAAGGGACAAGCCCAAACTACGATACGCAGTATTTT. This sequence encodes CASSQGTSPNYDTQYF.

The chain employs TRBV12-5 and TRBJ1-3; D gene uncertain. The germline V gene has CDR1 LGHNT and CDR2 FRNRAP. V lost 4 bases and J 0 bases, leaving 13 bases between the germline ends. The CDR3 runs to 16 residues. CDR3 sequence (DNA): TGTGCTAGTGGTTCAGGCAATTATAACTCTGGAAACACCATATATTTT. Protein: CASGSGNYNSGNTIYF.

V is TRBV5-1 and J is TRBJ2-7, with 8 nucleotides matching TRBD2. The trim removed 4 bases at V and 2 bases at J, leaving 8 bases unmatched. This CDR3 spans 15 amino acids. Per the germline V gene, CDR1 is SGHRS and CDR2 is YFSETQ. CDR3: CASSLEASGPYEQYF. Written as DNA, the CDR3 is TGCGCCAGCAGCCTCGAGGCTAGCGGGCCCTACGAGCAGTACTTC. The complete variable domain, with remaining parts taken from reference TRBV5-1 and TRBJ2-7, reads KAGVTQTPRYLIKTRGQQVTLSCSPISGHRSVSWYQQTPGQGLQFLFEYFSETQRNKGNFPGRFSGRQFSNSRSEMNVSTLELGDSALYLCASSLEASGPYEQYFGPGTRLTVT.

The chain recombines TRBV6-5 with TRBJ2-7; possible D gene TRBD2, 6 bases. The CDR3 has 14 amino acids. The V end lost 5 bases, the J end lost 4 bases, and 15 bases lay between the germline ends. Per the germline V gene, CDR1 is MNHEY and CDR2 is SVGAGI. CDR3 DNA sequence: TGTGCCAGCAGTGGCCGAGCGGGTAAATACGAGCAGTACTTC. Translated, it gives CASSGRAGKYEQYF.

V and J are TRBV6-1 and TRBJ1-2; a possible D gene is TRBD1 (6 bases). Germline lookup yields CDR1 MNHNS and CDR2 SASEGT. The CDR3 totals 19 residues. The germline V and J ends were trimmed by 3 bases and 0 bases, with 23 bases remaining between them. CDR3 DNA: TGTGCCAGCAGTGAGGTAAAGGACAGCTACTATGTGACTAACTATGGCTACACCTTC. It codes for CASSEVKDSYYVTNYGYTF.